What follows are 27 T cell receptor beta chains derived from one specimen sequenced in a study of blood T cells in healthy people across ages. Sample-barcoded 5' priming and a J-beta primer mix drove a second PCR of about 6 to 12 cycles. Each CDR3 protein is one row after TCRdb ran MiXCR on the 5' RACE reads. The table lists 700,000 to 900,000 distinct CDR3 sequences, approximately 55% of them singletons. Material: blood. The origin of the receptors is a man older than 75 in good health.

The chain is built from TRBV29-1 and TRBJ2-5, with TRBD1 matching over 9 bases. The CDR3 runs to 16 residues. From germline, CDR1 is SQVTM and CDR2 ANQGSEA. Trimming took 4 bases from V and 1 from J; bases not matched to a gene: 10. The CDR3 here is CSVAPVGTGPQETQYF. DNA of the CDR3: TGCAGCGTTGCCCCGGTTGGGACAGGGCCCCAAGAGACCCAGTACTTC.

For this clonotype: One end of the junction fails to match germline, which may point to a read error. In DNA, the CDR3 is TGTGCCAGCAGTCAAGTATCGGACAGGACTTATGGCTACACCTTC. This gives the protein CASSQVSDRTYGYTF. The chain is built from TRBV3-1 and TRBJ1-2; 7 bases are a match to TRBD1. This CDR3 comprises 15 residues. CDR1 LGHDT and CDR2 YNNKEL come from the germline V gene (reference sequence).

The chain couples TRBV5-1 to TRBJ2-4; TRBD1 matches at 7 bases. Near its end, the DNA agrees better with TRBJ2-7, so the J call may be wrong. Germline CDR1 is SGHRS and CDR2 is YFSETQ. The CDR3 is made up of 15 amino acids. CDR3 residues: CASSLRTGGGNEQYF. The DNA of the CDR3 is TGCGCCAGCAGCTTAAGGACAGGAGGCGGCAACGAGCAGTACTTC.

This clonotype appeared a few times. This sequence joins TRBV7-8 and TRBJ2-4; 8 positions match TRBD2. The DNA end is more similar to TRBJ2-7, so the J call may be wrong. The CDR3 runs 13 residues. Germline V gene sequence: CDR1 SGHVS, CDR2 FQNEAQ. This CDR3 reads CASSPQLAVEQYF. CDR3 DNA: TGTGCCAGCAGCCCTCAACTAGCGGTCGAGCAGTACTTC.

About this clonotype itself: The CDR3 carries no conserved terminal phenylalanine or tryptophan, so it likely arises from a read error. The J gene is TRBJ1-2, the V gene TRBV7-9, with no clear D. The germline gives CDR1 SEHNR, CDR2 FQNEAQ (reference sequence). Trimming stripped 5 bases from V and 4 bases from J, with 11 bases between. The CDR3 is 13 amino acids. As DNA, the CDR3 is TGTGCCAGCAGCGAAAGCGGAGGCTATGGCTACACCTTA. Protein sequence: CASSESGGYGYTL.

The chain carries TRBV6-6 and TRBJ1-5; D is possibly TRBD1 (5 bases). Germline CDR1 is MNHNY and CDR2 is SVGAGI (reference sequence). With 5 bases removed from V and 1 base from J, the gap between germline ends came to 12 bases. This CDR3 contains 15 residues. CDR3 in amino acids: CASSTGDGSNQPQHF. The CDR3 DNA reads as TGTGCCAGCAGTACGGGGGATGGAAGCAATCAGCCCCAGCATTTT.

This rearrangement joins TRBV10-3 to TRBJ2-3; D may correspond to TRBD1 or TRBD2 (5 bases each). V was pared by 6 bases and J by 2 bases, with 6 bases between. The germline CDR1 and CDR2 sequences are ENHRY and SYGVKD. There are 12 residues in the CDR3. CDR3 sequence (DNA): TGTGCCATCAGGGGGGACACAGATACGCAGTATTTT. It codes for CAIRGDTDTQYF.

As DNA, the CDR3 is TGTGCCAGCAGCCAAGTTCCTAGCGGGAGGATCTACAATGAGCAGTTCTTC. Amino acid sequence: CASSQVPSGRIYNEQFF. The chain recombines TRBV14 with TRBJ2-1; 11 positions agree with TRBD2. V dropped 1 base and J dropped 3; count of bases not matched to a gene: 5. Germline loops: CDR1 SGHDN, CDR2 FVKESK. This CDR3 comprises 17 residues.

This clonotype was counted only a few times. The rearrangement uses TRBV5-1 and TRBJ2-7, with D perhaps given as TRBD1 or TRBD2 (5 bases each). Trimming cost V 3 bases and J 5 bases, with 21 bases left between them. Per the germline V gene, CDR1 is SGHRS and CDR2 is YFSETQ. The CDR3 contains 16 residues. The CDR3 DNA is TGCGCCAGCAGCTCAACTCCTACGGGGCGTAGCGACGAGCAGTACTTC. Encoded protein: CASSSTPTGRSDEQYF.

The chain employs TRBV27 and TRBJ2-5, with 10 positions matching TRBD1. Gene TRBJ2-7 matches the end of the DNA better, so the J call may be wrong. Germline V gene sequence: CDR1 MNHEY, CDR2 SMNVEV (reference sequence). This CDR3 is 14 amino acids long. The CDR3 nucleotides read TGTGCCAGCTTCGGCCGGGACAGGGGTCACGAGCAGTACTTC. It is translated as CASFGRDRGHEQYF.

V gene TRBV20-1 combines with J gene TRBJ1-5; D is undetermined. The CDR3 runs 13 residues. CDR1 and CDR2 (germline): DFQATT, SNEGSKA (reference sequence). V dropped 0 bases and J dropped 5 bases, with 8 bases sitting between them. The CDR3 DNA is TGCAGTGCTAGAGAATGGTGGGATCAGCCCCAGCATTTT. Translated, it gives CSAREWWDQPQHF.

This clonotype appeared a few times. J is TRBJ1-2 and V is TRBV4-2; TRBD1 is a possible D gene (5 bases). The CDR3 totals 15 residues. V dropped 0 bases and J dropped 1 base, with 9 bases sitting between them. CDR1 is LGHNA and CDR2 is YNFKEQ in the germline V gene. In nucleotides, the CDR3 is TGTGCCAGCAGCCAAGATGGGGACGATAACTATGGCTACACCTTC. Residues: CASSQDGDDNYGYTF.

This clonotype came up once. The chain recombines TRBV6-5 with TRBJ2-7, with 11 bases aligning to TRBD2. This CDR3 has 15 amino acids. The ends lost 8 bases at V and 7 bases at J; junction bases unmatched: 13. Germline values: CDR1 MNHEY, CDR2 SVGAGI. In nucleotides, the CDR3 is TGTGCCAGCGGACACGGCCTAGCGGGAGGCCATGAGCAGTACTTC. Translation gives CASGHGLAGGHEQYF.

The genes are TRBV5-5 and TRBJ2-3; TRBD1 might be the D (6 bases). CDR3 length: 17 residues. Germline-derived CDR1 and CDR2 are SGHKS and YYEKEE (reference sequence). V was pared by 3 bases and J by 4 bases, with 21 bases between. The CDR3 reads CASSSTRQDRESDTQYF. The CDR3 nucleotides read TGTGCCAGCAGCTCGACGAGACAGGATCGTGAATCAGATACGCAGTATTTT.

The V and J genes are TRBV29-1 and TRBJ2-6; D is ambiguous. The germline CDR1 and CDR2 sequences are SQVTM and ANQGSEA. The CDR3 runs to 13 residues. Trimming took off 3 bases at V and 0 bases at J, with 3 bases between the two ends. DNA of the CDR3: TGCAGCGTTGAGAGCTCTGGGGCCAACGTCCTGACTTTC. This sequence encodes CSVESSGANVLTF. The full variable domain, rest sourced from reference TRBV29-1 and TRBJ2-6, is SAVISQKPSRDICQRGTSLTIQCQVDSQVTMMFWYRQQPGQSLTLIATANQGSEATYESGFVIDKFPISRPNLTFSTLTVSNMSPEDSSIYLCSVESSGANVLTFGAGSRLTVL.

The CDR3 bases are TGTGCCAGCAGTCAGTCGGGAGTTCGCGAGCAGTACTTC. Translated: CASSQSGVREQYF. The chain combines TRBV28 with TRBJ2-1; a possible D gene is TRBD2 (6 bases). The closer fit of TRBJ2-7 to the DNA end suggests the J call may be wrong. This CDR3 is 13 amino acids long. Germline loops: CDR1 MDHEN, CDR2 SYDVKM.

The sample holds one count of this clonotype. The chain combines TRBV18 with TRBJ1-5; D is unresolved. Between the trimmed V and J ends, which lost 3 bases and 0 bases, there was a span of 15 bases. The CDR3 contains 17 residues. Germline assignment: CDR1 KGHSH and CDR2 LQKENI. Written as DNA, the CDR3 is TGTGCCAGCTCACCGGCCGAATTAGGGAATAGCAATCAGCCCCAGCATTTT. The encoded protein is CASSPAELGNSNQPQHF.

In this sample, this clonotype turned up a few times. The chain uses TRBV7-2 and TRBJ2-3, with TRBD2 identical over 14 bases. The CDR3 covers 17 residues. V lost 5 bases and J lost 5; bases outside the gene matches: 9. Looked up from germline, CDR1 is SGHTA and CDR2 is FQGNSA. This chain's CDR3 is CASSPPGLAGVGDTQYF. The CDR3 DNA is TGTGCCAGCAGCCCCCCGGGACTAGCGGGAGTTGGAGATACGCAGTATTTT.

This chain connects TRBV5-6 to TRBJ1-1; perhaps TRBD1 as D (5 bases). Trimming stripped 3 bases from V and 5 bases from J, with 14 bases between. The CDR3 is made up of 14 amino acids. The germline V gene encodes CDR1 SGHDT and CDR2 YYEEEE. This CDR3 reads CASSSLAEGTEAFF. The CDR3 DNA is TGTGCCAGCAGCTCGTTGGCCGAGGGGACTGAAGCTTTCTTT.

The chain recombines TRBV6-1 with TRBJ1-1, with a weak D call TRBD1 (6 bases). The germline V gene has CDR1 MNHNS and CDR2 SASEGT. The V end lost 6 bases, the J end lost 4 bases, and 15 bases lay between the germline ends. The CDR3 length is 14 residues. CDR3 in DNA: TGTGCCAGCAGCCGGGACACCTTGAGCACTGAAGCTTTCTTT. It specifies CASSRDTLSTEAFF.

The chain links TRBV3-1 to TRBJ2-1; 8 bases are a match to TRBD2. J lost 15 bases, V lost 2 bases, and 6 bases had no gene match. From germline, CDR1 is LGHDT and CDR2 YNNKEL (reference sequence). The CDR3 sequence is 12 residues long. This chain's CDR3 is CASSQPGGGRFF. The CDR3, as DNA: TGTGCCAGCAGCCAACCGGGGGGGGGACGGTTCTTC.

V and J are TRBV6-5 and TRBJ1-2, with 7 nucleotides matching TRBD1. The length of the CDR3 is 18 residues. After removal of 1 base from V and 2 bases from J, the junction contained 13 bases not matched to a gene. Germline-derived CDR1 and CDR2 are MNHEY and SVGAGI. CDR3 region: CASSYFPRAGGSNYGYTF. CDR3 nucleotides: TGTGCCAGCAGTTACTTTCCCCGAGCAGGGGGTTCCAACTATGGCTACACCTTC.

This sequence joins TRBV20-1 and TRBJ2-5; the match to TRBD2 covers 14 bases. The V and J ends lost 6 bases and 5 bases, in that order; junction bases with no gene match: 11. This CDR3 contains 16 residues. Germline CDR1 and CDR2: DFQATT and SNEGSKA (reference sequence). The CDR3 sequence is CSATGLAGERGETQYF. The CDR3 DNA is TGCAGTGCAACGGGACTAGCGGGAGAAAGGGGTGAGACCCAGTACTTC.

This clonotype was seen more than once but under ten times. The genes are TRBV12-3 or TRBV12-4 and TRBJ2-7, with 14 bases aligning to TRBD2. The CDR3 contains 15 residues. V lost 6 bases to trimming and J lost 7 bases; unmatched junction nucleotides: 8. CDR3 sequence: CASSQGLAGGWEQYF. The CDR3 DNA sequence: TGTGCCAGCAGCCAAGGACTAGCGGGAGGCTGGGAGCAGTACTTC.

In its sample, this clonotype was seen a few times. V gene TRBV2 combines with J gene TRBJ1-4; possible D gene TRBD1, 6 bases. The CDR3 contains 14 residues. Germline CDR1 is SNHLY and CDR2 is FYNNEI. V lost 8 bases to trimming and J lost 0 bases, with 10 bases between them. Here the CDR3 DNA reads TGTGCCAGCGGTAGGGGGGCAACTAATGAAAAACTGTTTTTT. Its protein is CASGRGATNEKLFF.

This clonotype was detected ten times or more. The V call is TRBV5-1, the J call TRBJ2-7, with 8 bases that match TRBD2. Germline lookup yields CDR1 SGHRS and CDR2 YFSETQ. The CDR3 is 14 residues long. V lost 2 bases to trimming and J lost 7 bases; unmatched junction nucleotides: 8. CDR3 sequence reads: CASSLSGGLEEQYF. The CDR3, as DNA: TGCGCCAGCAGCTTAAGCGGGGGACTAGAAGAGCAGTACTTC.

In this sample, this clonotype turned up a few times. This chain links TRBV7-2 with TRBJ2-3, with D unclear. V lost 1 base to trimming and J lost 2 bases, with 13 bases between them. The CDR3 is 16 residues long. CDR1 SGHTA and CDR2 FQGNSA come from the germline V gene. The CDR3: CASSLGPKSPTDTQYF. DNA of the CDR3: TGTGCCAGCAGCTTAGGTCCGAAATCGCCCACAGATACGCAGTATTTT.